The 25 T cell receptor beta chains below were found in one sample sequenced in a study of blood T cell repertoires in COVID-19. Clones were sequenced by immunoSEQ multiplex PCR, and TCRdb holds only the in-frame ones, with some missing. The sample shows around 30,000 clones, 90% of them seen only once. Sequencing was done on a sample of peripheral blood. All receptors come from an elderly man with acute or convalescent COVID-19.

The chain recombines TRBV5-4 with TRBJ2-1, with D hard to call. V was pared by 5 bases and J by 7 bases, with 7 bases between. Germline CDR1 reads SGHNT; CDR2 reads YYREEE (reference sequence). The CDR3 length is 11 residues. In nucleotides, the CDR3 is TGTGCCAGCAGTCAAACTAATGAGCAGTTCTTC. It codes for CASSQTNEQFF.

The rearrangement uses TRBV28 and TRBJ2-3; 7 nucleotides match TRBD2. This CDR3 region has 14 residues. Germline V CDR1 and CDR2: MDHEN, SYDVKM. V was clipped by 6 bases and J by 4 bases; unmatched bases: 7. CDR3 in DNA: TGTGCCAGCAGCCCGGGAGGTTCAGCAGATACGCAGTATTTT. It codes for CASSPGGSADTQYF.

The chain joins TRBV18 to TRBJ1-1, with 10 bases identical to TRBD1. In germline, CDR1 is KGHSH, CDR2 LQKENI. V gave up 3 bases and J gave up 4 bases; unmatched junction bases: 5. The CDR3 extends over 15 amino acids. This chain's CDR3 is CASSPRQGASTEAFF. The DNA of the CDR3 is TGTGCCAGCTCACCTAGACAGGGGGCATCCACTGAAGCTTTCTTT.

In this sample, this clone turned up once. The chain joins TRBV5-1 to TRBJ2-5; D may be TRBD2 (5 bases). CDR1 SGHRS and CDR2 YFSETQ come from the germline V gene. With 1 base removed from V and 2 bases from J, the gap between germline ends came to 12 bases. The CDR3 totals 15 residues. This CDR3 reads CASSLSMRVQETQYF. CDR3 nucleotide sequence: TGCGCCAGCAGCTTGAGCATGAGGGTTCAAGAGACCCAGTACTTC.

The J gene is TRBJ2-7, the V gene TRBV5-5, with 8 bases identical to TRBD1. The CDR3 loop spans 15 amino acids. The germline CDR1 and CDR2 sequences are SGHKS and YYEKEE (reference sequence). The J segment lost 2 bases and the V segment lost 3 bases, leaving 7 bases of the junction unmatched. The CDR3 here is CASSWIGTGAYEQYF. CDR3 DNA sequence: TGTGCCAGCAGCTGGATCGGGACAGGTGCCTACGAGCAGTACTTC.

The rearrangement links TRBV19 to TRBJ2-7, with 7 bases aligning to TRBD1. The CDR3 sequence is 14 residues long. CDR1 LNHDA and CDR2 SQIVND come from the germline V gene (reference sequence). Losses at the gene ends were 6 bases for V and 6 bases for J; bases not matched to a gene: 11. CDR3 DNA: TGTGCCAGTAGACCGGGACAGACAACCCCCGAGCAGTACTTC. Translated: CASRPGQTTPEQYF.

The chain joins TRBV20-1 to TRBJ2-5; 8 positions match TRBD2. CDR1 and CDR2 (germline): DFQATT, SNEGSKA (reference sequence). V shed 3 bases, J shed 6 bases, and the junction held 9 bases outside the gene matches. CDR3 length equals 14 residues. The CDR3 DNA is TGCAGTGCTAGTTGGCTGGGACTAGGAAAGACCCAGTACTTC. This translates into CSASWLGLGKTQYF.

V usage is TRBV15 and J usage is TRBJ2-3, with TRBD2 matching over 8 bases. The CDR3 consists of 14 residues. Germline V CDR1 and CDR2: LNHNV, YYDKDF (reference sequence). Germline trimming cut 1 base from V and 9 bases from J; bases unmatched to any gene: 6. CDR3 sequence (DNA): TGTGCCACCAGCAGAGCGGGGGGGCTGGGAACGCAGTATTTT. Protein product: CATSRAGGLGTQYF.

The CDR3 region is CASSLAGQAYGYTF. The CDR3 nucleotides read TGTGCCAGCAGCTTAGCTGGACAGGCCTATGGCTACACCTTC. J is TRBJ1-2 and V is TRBV7-2; 7 nucleotides match TRBD1. The V gene end was trimmed by 0 bases and the J gene end by 4 bases; junction bases not matched to a gene: 2. The germline gives CDR1 SGHTA, CDR2 FQGNSA. The CDR3 totals 14 residues. Drawing the rest from reference TRBV7-2 and TRBJ1-2, the complete variable domain is GAGVSQSPSNKVTEKGKDVELRCDPISGHTALYWYRQSLGQGLEFLIYFQGNSAPDKSGLPSDRFSAERTGGSVSTLTIQRTQQEDSAVYLCASSLAGQAYGYTFGSGTRLTVV.

The V call is TRBV19, the J call TRBJ2-7; 11 bases align to TRBD1. Germline lookup yields CDR1 LNHDA and CDR2 SQIVND (reference sequence). V trimming: 4 bases; J trimming: 3 bases; junction bases outside the gene matches: 8. CDR3 length equals 16 residues. The CDR3 loop reads CASSTLTGTGGYEQYF. CDR3 bases: TGTGCCAGTAGTACATTGACCGGGACAGGGGGCTACGAGCAGTACTTC.

This chain connects TRBV6-5 to TRBJ1-2, with a possible D match to TRBD1 (5 bases). The CDR3 consists of 15 residues. Germline V gene data show CDR1 as MNHEY and CDR2 as SVGAGI. Deletions cut 6 bases from V and 4 bases from J, with 18 bases between. The CDR3 region has the DNA TGTGCCAGCAGGAGGGAGCCGGGGGGAGTCTATGGCTACACCTTC. It encodes CASRREPGGVYGYTF.

V and J are TRBV2 and TRBJ2-2; possibly TRBD2 for D (5 bases). The CDR3 runs 14 residues. The V gene lost 8 bases and the J gene lost 0 bases, with 10 bases spanning the gap. Germline CDR1 SNHLY, CDR2 FYNNEI. The DNA for the CDR3 is TGTGCCAGCTCCCGGACTCCGAACACCGGGGAGCTGTTTTTT. Protein sequence: CASSRTPNTGELFF.

The V and J genes are TRBV30 and TRBJ1-5; 10 positions agree with TRBD1. This CDR3 spans 15 amino acids. The V gene's germline CDR1 is GTSNPN and CDR2 SVGIG (reference sequence). With 2 bases clipped from V and 0 bases from J, the junction kept 1 base outside the gene matches. DNA of the CDR3: TGTGCCTGGAGTCGGACAGGGGGTAGCAATCAGCCCCAGCATTTT. It specifies CAWSRTGGSNQPQHF.

This clone was recorded only once. The chain uses TRBV19 and TRBJ1-1, with TRBD1 as a possible D gene (5 bases). The CDR3 consists of 12 residues. Trimming pared 4 bases from V and 4 bases from J, leaving 7 bases between. The germline CDR1 and CDR2 sequences are LNHDA and SQIVND (reference sequence). This CDR3 is CASSRGGTEAFF. For the CDR3, the DNA is TGTGCCAGTAGTAGGGGGGGCACTGAAGCTTTCTTT.

The chain carries TRBV28 and TRBJ2-7, with D perhaps matching TRBD1 (5 bases). Germline loops: CDR1 MDHEN, CDR2 SYDVKM. This CDR3 region has 14 residues. V was pared by 5 bases and J by 5 bases, with 16 bases between. The CDR3 sequence is CASSPSLWGHEQYF. CDR3 coding DNA: TGTGCCAGCAGTCCCTCGTTATGGGGCCACGAGCAGTACTTC.

This chain connects TRBV24-1 to TRBJ2-1; 9 bases align to TRBD2. The junction had 6 bases not matched to a gene; V was cut back by 9 bases and J by 7 bases. The CDR3 totals 13 residues. Germline-derived CDR1 and CDR2 are KGHDR and SFDVKD. CDR3 protein: CATHSGGRNEQFF. Here the CDR3 DNA reads TGTGCCACCCATAGCGGGGGTAGGAATGAGCAGTTCTTC.

V gene TRBV12-3 or TRBV12-4 combines with J gene TRBJ1-1; unclear D gene. This CDR3 contains 13 residues. The ends were cut back, 5 bases at V and 2 bases at J, with 9 bases in the middle. CDR3 coding DNA: TGTGCCAGCAGTACTCAGGTAAACACTGAAGCTTTCTTT. It is translated as CASSTQVNTEAFF.

The chain joins TRBV3-1 (or the pseudogene TRBV3-2) to TRBJ1-2, with D possibly matching TRBD1 (5 bases). The CDR3 is 14 residues long. The ends were cut back, 1 base at V and 4 bases at J, with 10 bases in the middle. The germline V gene has CDR1 LGHDT and CDR2 YNNKEL (reference sequence). The CDR3, as DNA: TGTGCCAGCAGCCAAGTGGGCACAGGCTATGGCTACACCTTC. Translated: CASSQVGTGYGYTF.

The rearrangement links TRBV21-1 to TRBJ1-1; the table assigns TRBD1, which was not confirmed against the DNA. TRBV21-1 is reported as a pseudogene. The CDR3 consists of 14 residues. The CDR3 sequence: CASSTRQENTEAFF. The CDR3 nucleotides are TGTGCCAGCAGCACCAGACAGGAGAACACTGAAGCTTTCTTT.

The rearrangement joins TRBV3-1 (or the pseudogene TRBV3-2) to TRBJ2-7, with TRBD2 as a possible D gene (7 bases). Germline CDR1 LGHDT, CDR2 YNNKEL (reference sequence). The length of the CDR3 is 14 residues. V dropped 3 bases and J dropped 4 bases, with 13 bases sitting between them. The CDR3 sequence is CASSQAGAGYEQYF. The CDR3 DNA sequence: TGTGCCAGCAGCCAGGCGGGGGCAGGGTACGAGCAGTACTTC.

This rearrangement joins TRBV24-1 to TRBJ2-1, with 9 bases matching TRBD1. Germline V gives CDR1 KGHDR, CDR2 SFDVKD. Trimming at V came to 4 bases and at J to 6 bases, leaving 3 bases not matched to a gene. This CDR3 has 14 residues. CDR3 DNA: TGTGCCACCAGTGACCTGACAGGGGGCAATGAGCAGTTCTTC. Amino acids: CATSDLTGGNEQFF.

This rearrangement joins TRBV24-1 to TRBJ2-1; TRBD1 agrees at 12 bases. V was clipped by 5 bases and J by 9 bases; unmatched bases: 7. The CDR3 consists of 15 residues. Germline assignment: CDR1 KGHDR and CDR2 SFDVKD. CDR3 amino acids: CATSARDRGPAEQFF. The CDR3 DNA follows: TGTGCCACCAGTGCCCGGGACAGGGGGCCGGCTGAGCAGTTCTTC.

Only a few counts were recorded for this clone. The V gene is TRBV29-1, the J gene TRBJ2-7; no reliable D call. The CDR3 runs 12 residues. The ends were cut back, 8 bases at V and 3 bases at J, with 14 bases in the middle. Germline V lookup: CDR1 SQVTM, CDR2 ANQGSEA. The chain's CDR3 is CSIKFASYEQYF. The CDR3 region has the DNA TGCAGCATCAAATTTGCGAGCTACGAGCAGTACTTC.

This chain connects TRBV9 to TRBJ1-1, with TRBD1 matching over 8 bases. This CDR3 is built from 16 residues. Germline V CDR1 and CDR2: SGDLS, YYNGEE. V lost 2 bases and J lost 10; bases outside the gene matches: 16. CDR3 residues: CASSVPTRQGPIGAFF. Written as DNA, the CDR3 is TGTGCCAGCAGCGTCCCTACCCGACAGGGGCCCATCGGAGCTTTCTTT.

This rearrangement joins TRBV14 to TRBJ2-3, with 12 bases fitting TRBD1. Germline loops: CDR1 SGHDN, CDR2 FVKESK. The CDR3 totals 15 residues. The V and J ends lost 1 base and 7 bases, in that order; junction bases with no gene match: 3. The CDR3 nucleotides read TGTGCCAGCAGCCAAGCCGGGACAGGGGGCCATACGCAGTATTTT. Translated: CASSQAGTGGHTQYF.